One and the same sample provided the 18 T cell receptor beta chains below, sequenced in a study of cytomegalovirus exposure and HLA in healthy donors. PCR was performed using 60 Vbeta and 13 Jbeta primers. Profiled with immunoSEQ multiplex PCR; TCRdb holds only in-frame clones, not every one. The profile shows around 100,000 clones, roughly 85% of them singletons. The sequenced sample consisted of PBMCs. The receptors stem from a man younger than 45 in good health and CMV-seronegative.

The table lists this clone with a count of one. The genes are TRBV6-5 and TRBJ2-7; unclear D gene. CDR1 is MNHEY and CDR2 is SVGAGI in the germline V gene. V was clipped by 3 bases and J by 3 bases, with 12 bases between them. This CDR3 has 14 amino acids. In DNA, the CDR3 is TGTGCCAGCAGTTATGGAGAGAGGTACTACGAGCAGTACTTC. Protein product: CASSYGERYYEQYF.

This chain's CDR3 is CSVGLAGGFTDTQYF. The CDR3 region has the DNA TGCAGCGTTGGATTGGCTGGGGGCTTCACAGATACGCAGTATTTT. The genes are TRBV29-1 and TRBJ2-3, with a weak D call TRBD1 (6 bases). In germline, CDR1 is SQVTM, CDR2 ANQGSEA. The CDR3 is 15 amino acids. V was clipped by 4 bases and J by 2 bases, with 16 bases between them.

The CDR3 DNA reads as TGTGCAAGTCGCTTAGTATCGGGGTACGAGGCTTGGTACAATGAGCAGTTCTTC. It encodes CASRLVSGYEAWYNEQFF. This sequence joins TRBV12-2 and TRBJ2-1; the tabulated D call, TRBD2, remains unverified against the DNA. TRBV12-2 is listed as a pseudogene. The CDR3 has 18 amino acids.

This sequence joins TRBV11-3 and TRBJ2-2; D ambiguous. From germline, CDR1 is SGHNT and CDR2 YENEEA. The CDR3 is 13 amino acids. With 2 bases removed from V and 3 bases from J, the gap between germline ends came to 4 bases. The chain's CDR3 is CASSLHDTGELFF. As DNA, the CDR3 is TGTGCCAGCAGCTTACATGACACCGGGGAGCTGTTTTTT.

CDR3 sequence (DNA): TGTGCCAGCAGCTTCGGAAGGGGTGGCGAGCAGTACTTC. It yields the protein CASSFGRGGEQYF. The chain carries TRBV11-3 and TRBJ2-7, with D maybe TRBD1 (5 bases). The V end was cut by 3 bases, the J end by 6 bases, with 12 bases between. The CDR3 extends over 13 amino acids. Germline V lookup: CDR1 SGHNT, CDR2 YENEEA. Complete variable domain (other parts from reference TRBV11-3 and TRBJ2-7): EAGVVQSPRYKIIEKKQPVAFWCNPISGHNTLYWYLQNLGQGPELLIRYENEEAVDDSQLPKDRFSAERLKGVDSTLKIQPAELGDSAVYLCASSFGRGGEQYFGPGTRLTVT.

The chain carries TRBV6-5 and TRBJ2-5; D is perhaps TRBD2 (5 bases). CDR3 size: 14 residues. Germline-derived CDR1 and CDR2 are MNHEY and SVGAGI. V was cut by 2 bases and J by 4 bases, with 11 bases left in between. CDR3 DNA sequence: TGTGCCAGCAGTTACGATCCGGGAAGAGAGACCCAGTACTTC. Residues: CASSYDPGRETQYF.

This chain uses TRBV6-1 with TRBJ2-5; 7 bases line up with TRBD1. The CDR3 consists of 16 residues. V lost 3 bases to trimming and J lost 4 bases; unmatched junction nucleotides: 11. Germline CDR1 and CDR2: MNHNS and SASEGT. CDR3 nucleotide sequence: TGTGCCAGCAGTGACGTCGGACAGGTCAATCGAGAGACCCAGTACTTC. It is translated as CASSDVGQVNRETQYF.

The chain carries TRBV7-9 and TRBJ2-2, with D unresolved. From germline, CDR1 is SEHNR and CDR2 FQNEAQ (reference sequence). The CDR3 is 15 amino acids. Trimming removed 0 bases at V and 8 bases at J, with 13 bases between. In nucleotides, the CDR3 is TGTGCCAGCAGCTTAGCTCGGAGTTTCGTGGGGGAGCTGTTTTTT. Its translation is CASSLARSFVGELFF.

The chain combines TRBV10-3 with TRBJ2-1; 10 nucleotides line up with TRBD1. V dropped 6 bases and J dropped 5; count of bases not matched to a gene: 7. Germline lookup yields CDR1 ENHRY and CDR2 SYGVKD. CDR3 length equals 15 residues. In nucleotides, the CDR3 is TGTGCCATCAGCCTCGGGACAGGGGCAAACAATGAGCAGTTCTTC. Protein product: CAISLGTGANNEQFF.

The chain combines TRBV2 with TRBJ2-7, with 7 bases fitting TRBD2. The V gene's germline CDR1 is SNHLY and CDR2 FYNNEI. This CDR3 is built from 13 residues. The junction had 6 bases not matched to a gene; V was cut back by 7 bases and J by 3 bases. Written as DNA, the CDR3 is TGTGCCAGCAAACTAGCGAGATACTACGAGCAGTACTTC. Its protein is CASKLARYYEQYF. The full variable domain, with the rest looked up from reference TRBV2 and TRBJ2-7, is EPEVTQTPSHQVTQMGQEVILRCVPISNHLYFYWYRQILGQKVEFLVSFYNNEISEKSEIFDDQFSVERPDGSNFTLKIRSTKLEDSAMYFCASKLARYYEQYFGPGTRLTVT.

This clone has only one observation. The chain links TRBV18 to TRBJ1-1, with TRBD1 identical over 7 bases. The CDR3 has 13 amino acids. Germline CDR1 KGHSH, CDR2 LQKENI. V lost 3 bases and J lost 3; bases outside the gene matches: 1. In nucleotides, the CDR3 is TGTGCCAGCTCACCGCAGGGGGACACTGAAGCTTTCTTT. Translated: CASSPQGDTEAFF.

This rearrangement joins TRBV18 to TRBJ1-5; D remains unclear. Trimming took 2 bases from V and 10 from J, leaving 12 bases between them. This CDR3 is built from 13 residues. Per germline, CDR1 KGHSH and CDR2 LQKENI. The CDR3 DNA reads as TGTGCCAGCTCACCATCAGATACCAGACCCCAGCATTTT. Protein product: CASSPSDTRPQHF.

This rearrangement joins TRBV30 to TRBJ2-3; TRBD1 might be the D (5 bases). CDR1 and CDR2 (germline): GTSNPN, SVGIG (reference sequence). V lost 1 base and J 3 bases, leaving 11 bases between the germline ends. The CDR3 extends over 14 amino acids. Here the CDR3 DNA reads TGTGCCTGGAGTGGGTCAGGGCGAACAGATACGCAGTATTTT. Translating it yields CAWSGSGRTDTQYF.

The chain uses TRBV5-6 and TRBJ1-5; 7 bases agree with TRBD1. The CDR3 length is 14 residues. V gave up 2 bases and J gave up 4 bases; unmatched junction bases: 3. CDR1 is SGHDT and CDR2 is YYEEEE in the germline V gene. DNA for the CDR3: TGTGCCAGCAGCTTTCGACAGGGAAATCAGCCCCAGCATTTT. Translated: CASSFRQGNQPQHF.

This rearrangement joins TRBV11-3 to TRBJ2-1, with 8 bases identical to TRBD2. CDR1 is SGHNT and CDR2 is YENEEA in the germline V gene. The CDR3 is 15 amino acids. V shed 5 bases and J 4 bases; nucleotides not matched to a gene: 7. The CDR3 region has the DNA TGTGCCAGCAGCCCAGCGGGACTAGGGTACAATGAGCAGTTCTTC. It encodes CASSPAGLGYNEQFF.

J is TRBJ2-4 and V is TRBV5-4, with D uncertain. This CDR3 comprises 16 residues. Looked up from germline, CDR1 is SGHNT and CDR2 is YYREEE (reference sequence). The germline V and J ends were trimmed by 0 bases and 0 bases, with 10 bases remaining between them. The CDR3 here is CASSLGDSQAKNIQYF. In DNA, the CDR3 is TGTGCCAGCAGCTTGGGAGATAGCCAAGCCAAAAACATTCAGTACTTC.

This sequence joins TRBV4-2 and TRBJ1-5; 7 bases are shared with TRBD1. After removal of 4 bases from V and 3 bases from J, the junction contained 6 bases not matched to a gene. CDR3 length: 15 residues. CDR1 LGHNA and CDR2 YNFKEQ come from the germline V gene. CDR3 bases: TGTGCCAGCAGCCTCAGGGGGGCAGACAATCAGCCCCAGCATTTT. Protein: CASSLRGADNQPQHF.

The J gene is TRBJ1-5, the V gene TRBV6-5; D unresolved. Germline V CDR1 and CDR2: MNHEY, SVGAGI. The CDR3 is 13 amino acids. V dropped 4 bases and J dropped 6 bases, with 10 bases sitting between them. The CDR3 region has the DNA TGTGCCAGCAGTTCGATTGGGCTTCAGCCCCAGCATTTT. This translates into CASSSIGLQPQHF.